This passage covers 27 T cell receptor beta chains from one sample sequenced in a study of T cell responses to AZD1222 COVID-19 vaccine. TCRdb's copy holds only in-frame clones and misses some; the assay was immunoSEQ multiplex PCR. Counted here are about 140,000 clones, around 90% occurring once; the ten biggest clones make up roughly 7.5%. The material was peripheral blood, obtained 28 days after the second dose of the MenACWY control vaccine. Receptors were obtained from an adult who received the MenACWY meningococcal vaccine as a control.

The V gene is TRBV7-3, the J gene TRBJ2-3; the match to TRBD1 covers 9 bases. The CDR3 is 13 residues long. The V gene's germline CDR1 is SGHTA and CDR2 FQGTGA. V gave up 5 bases and J gave up 5 bases; unmatched junction bases: 2. DNA for the CDR3: TGTGCCAGCAGCCCGGACAGGGGAGATACGCAGTATTTT. Translated: CASSPDRGDTQYF.

The chain has TRBV14 and TRBJ1-4; no definite D call. Germline V gives CDR1 SGHDN, CDR2 FVKESK. The CDR3 has 16 residues. The V end lost 3 bases, the J end lost 2 bases, and 13 bases lay between the germline ends. CDR3 sequence: CASSHRVKTTNEKLFF. The DNA of the CDR3 is TGTGCCAGCAGCCACCGGGTGAAGACGACTAATGAAAAACTGTTTTTT.

A single count supports this clone. The chain has TRBV6-1 and TRBJ2-5; weak D call: TRBD1 (6 bases). CDR3 size: 12 residues. The germline CDR1 and CDR2 sequences are MNHNS and SASEGT. Trimming left V 10 bases short and J 1 base short, with 10 bases between. The DNA of the CDR3 is TGTGCCACCAGGGGACGCCAAGAGACCCAGTACTTC. Protein: CATRGRQETQYF.

V and J are TRBV7-2 and TRBJ2-1; D ambiguous. V lost 0 bases to trimming and J lost 0 bases, with 9 bases between them. The germline CDR1 and CDR2 sequences are SGHTA and FQGNSA. This CDR3 is 16 amino acids long. In DNA form, the CDR3 reads TGTGCCAGCAGCTTAGCGCTCTCAACCTCCTACAATGAGCAGTTCTTC. Protein sequence: CASSLALSTSYNEQFF. Full variable domain (remainder filled in from reference TRBV7-2 and TRBJ2-1): GAGVSQSPSNKVTEKGKDVELRCDPISGHTALYWYRQSLGQGLEFLIYFQGNSAPDKSGLPSDRFSAERTGGSVSTLTIQRTQQEDSAVYLCASSLALSTSYNEQFFGPGTRLTVL.

The chain combines TRBV7-9 with TRBJ1-5; 8 bases agree with TRBD1. With 5 bases clipped from V and 3 bases from J, the junction kept 3 bases outside the gene matches. Germline CDR1 is SEHNR and CDR2 is FQNEAQ (reference sequence). This CDR3 region has 14 residues. CDR3 DNA: TGTGCCAGCAGCCCGACAGGGGACAATCAGCCCCAGCATTTT. Its protein product is CASSPTGDNQPQHF. Drawing the rest from reference TRBV7-9 and TRBJ1-5, the complete variable domain is DTGVSQNPRHKITKRGQNVTFRCDPISEHNRLYWYRQTLGQGPEFLTYFQNEAQLEKSRLLSDRFSAERPKGSFSTLEIQRTEQGDSAMYLCASSPTGDNQPQHFGDGTRLSIL.

This clone was observed a few times. The chain joins TRBV18 to TRBJ1-6, with 8 bases lining up with TRBD1. Germline V gives CDR1 KGHSH, CDR2 LQKENI. This CDR3 is 15 amino acids long. V dropped 2 bases and J dropped 5; count of bases not matched to a gene: 2. The chain's CDR3 is CASSPGQGNNSPLHF. The CDR3 DNA is TGTGCCAGCTCACCAGGACAGGGTAATAATTCACCCCTCCACTTT.

This clone was picked up one time. The rearrangement uses TRBV6-2 or TRBV6-3 and TRBJ1-3, with a weak D call TRBD1 (5 bases). V lost 4 bases, J lost 4 bases, and 14 bases lay in between. This CDR3 region has 15 residues. Germline CDR1 and CDR2: MNHEY and SVGEGT. The CDR3 DNA sequence: TGTGCCAGCAGTTCGACTGGGGCGAGAGGAAACACCATATATTTT. It yields the protein CASSSTGARGNTIYF.

In DNA, the CDR3 is TGTGCCAGCAGCTTAGGGGGGGGAGAGGGACAAGAGACCCAGTACTTC. Its translation is CASSLGGGEGQETQYF. The chain recombines TRBV7-8 with TRBJ2-5; 7 positions agree with TRBD2. The ends lost 1 base at V and 2 bases at J; junction bases unmatched: 7. The CDR3 totals 16 residues. Germline V gene lookup returns CDR1 SGHVS and CDR2 FQNEAQ.

This chain joins TRBV11-3 and TRBJ2-7; 8 positions match TRBD2. CDR3 length equals 17 residues. V lost 5 bases and J lost 4; bases outside the gene matches: 16. From germline, CDR1 is SGHNT and CDR2 YENEEA. CDR3 bases: TGTGCCAGCAGCCTTACGGGAACTAGCGGAGACCCGTACGAGCAGTACTTC. Translation: CASSLTGTSGDPYEQYF.

The CDR3 nucleotides read TGCAGCGGTGGTCTGGGGGGAAACACCATATATTTT. Translating it yields CSGGLGGNTIYF. The chain carries TRBV29-1 and TRBJ1-3; D not certain. CDR1 and CDR2 from the germline V gene are SQVTM and ANQGSEA. The CDR3 consists of 12 residues. V was cut by 7 bases and J by 4 bases, with 11 bases left in between.

The chain uses TRBV4-3 and TRBJ1-4; 7 nucleotides align to TRBD1. V lost 0 bases, J lost 5 bases, and 3 bases stayed unmatched. There are 15 residues in the CDR3. Germline loops: CDR1 LGHNA, CDR2 YSLEER. CDR3 coding DNA: TGCGCCAGCAGCCAAGAAACAGGGGTAAATGAAAAACTGTTTTTT. Translation gives CASSQETGVNEKLFF.

This clone was counted once. This sequence joins TRBV7-9 and TRBJ2-1; 9 nucleotides agree with TRBD2. With V trimmed by 5 bases and J by 6 bases, 14 bases remained unmatched. CDR1 and CDR2 from the germline V gene are SEHNR and FQNEAQ (reference sequence). This CDR3 contains 17 residues. The CDR3 DNA reads as TGTGCCAGCAGCCTCTCTAGCGGGGTCGGTCTTTTCAATGAGCAGTTCTTC. Protein sequence: CASSLSSGVGLFNEQFF.

The chain employs TRBV12-3 or TRBV12-4 and TRBJ2-2; D unresolved. CDR3 length: 13 amino acids. V was shortened by 5 bases and J by 7 bases, with 11 bases between the two germline ends. The CDR3 reads CASSLLYSGELFF. The DNA for the CDR3 is TGTGCCAGCAGTCTCCTCTATAGCGGGGAGCTGTTTTTT.

The chain uses TRBV4-3 and TRBJ2-2; D possibly corresponds to TRBD1 (6 bases). The CDR3 has 15 residues. V gave up 1 base and J gave up 6 bases, with 12 bases separating them. Germline V gives CDR1 LGHNA, CDR2 YSLEER. The CDR3 sequence is CASSQAGRGPGELFF. The CDR3 DNA reads TGCGCCAGCAGCCAAGCAGGCAGGGGCCCCGGGGAGCTGTTTTTT.

The chain recombines TRBV28 with TRBJ1-1; D gene ambiguous. This CDR3 is 14 amino acids long. Per germline, CDR1 MDHEN and CDR2 SYDVKM. Trimming removed 1 base at V and 6 bases at J, with 12 bases between. The CDR3: CASSLFGERAEAFF. The DNA of the CDR3 is TGTGCCAGCAGTTTATTTGGGGAGAGGGCTGAAGCTTTCTTT.

This sequence joins TRBV2 and TRBJ2-5; no clear D gene. Germline values: CDR1 SNHLY, CDR2 FYNNEI. The CDR3 contains 12 residues. The germline V and J ends were trimmed by 6 bases and 4 bases, with 9 bases remaining between them. The CDR3, as DNA: TGTGCCAGCAGCCGGACCCCAGAGACCCAGTACTTC. Encoded protein: CASSRTPETQYF.

V gene TRBV12-5 combines with J gene TRBJ1-6; D is uncertain. Per germline, CDR1 LGHNT and CDR2 FRNRAP. This CDR3 spans 14 amino acids. Between the trimmed V and J ends, which lost 1 base and 7 bases, there was a span of 8 bases. The CDR3 DNA sequence: TGTGCTAGTGGTTTGGGGCAGCTAAATTCACCCCTCCACTTT. Its protein is CASGLGQLNSPLHF.

Regarding this clone: In the same sample, other DNA sequences code for this CDR3. J is TRBJ1-6 and V is TRBV12-3 or TRBV12-4; D is unclear. The CDR3 length is 12 residues. The V gene lost 5 bases and the J gene lost 7 bases, with 6 bases spanning the gap. In DNA, the CDR3 is TGTGCCAGCAGTCCGGGAAATTCACCCCTCCACTTT. Translating gives CASSPGNSPLHF.

This chain joins TRBV6-5 and TRBJ1-3, with D maybe TRBD1 (5 bases). This CDR3 has 14 residues. Germline-derived CDR1 and CDR2 are MNHEY and SVGAGI. V dropped 4 bases and J dropped 6 bases, with 13 bases sitting between them. The CDR3 DNA reads TGTGCCAGCAGTTCAGGGACGTATGAAAACACCATATATTTT. This encodes CASSSGTYENTIYF.

V gene TRBV19 combines with J gene TRBJ1-6; TRBD1 might be the D (6 bases). CDR3 length: 13 amino acids. Trimming took off 5 bases at V and 7 bases at J, with 9 bases between the two ends. CDR1 is LNHDA and CDR2 is SQIVND in the germline V gene (reference sequence). In DNA, the CDR3 is TGTGCCAGTAGTGTAGGGGGGAATTCACCCCTCCACTTT. It specifies CASSVGGNSPLHF.

This chain uses TRBV2 with TRBJ2-2, with 7 bases that match TRBD1. Germline CDR1 and CDR2: SNHLY and FYNNEI. The ends lost 6 bases at V and 2 bases at J; junction bases unmatched: 3. The CDR3 length is 14 residues. The CDR3 sequence is CASSRDRNTGELFF. CDR3 DNA sequence: TGTGCCAGCAGCAGGGACAGAAACACCGGGGAGCTGTTTTTT.

The chain combines TRBV24-1 with TRBJ2-3, with D uncertain. V shed 1 base and J shed 1 base, with 5 bases lying between them. Germline V CDR1 and CDR2: KGHDR, SFDVKD. CDR3 size: 14 residues. The CDR3, as DNA: TGTGCCACCAGTGATTTCACCCGCACAGATACGCAGTATTTT. Protein product: CATSDFTRTDTQYF.

The V gene is TRBV5-6, the J gene TRBJ1-4, with 7 bases lining up with TRBD1. The CDR3 spans 15 residues. Trimming took 4 bases from V and 6 from J; bases not matched to a gene: 9. From germline, CDR1 is SGHDT and CDR2 YYEEEE. The CDR3 region has the DNA TGTGCCAGCAGCCCTTTCAGGGGGGCGGATGAAAAACTGTTTTTT. Translated: CASSPFRGADEKLFF.

This clone was counted a single time. This sequence joins TRBV28 and TRBJ2-7; D perhaps matches TRBD1 (6 bases). V was clipped by 5 bases and J by 4 bases, with 12 bases between them. The CDR3 extends over 13 amino acids. Germline lookup yields CDR1 MDHEN and CDR2 SYDVKM. CDR3 in DNA: TGTGCCAGCAGTGTGGTGGGGGCTTACGAGCAGTACTTC. Residues: CASSVVGAYEQYF.

The gene calls are TRBV6-1 and TRBJ2-5; 12 bases match TRBD2. The length of the CDR3 is 15 residues. CDR1 is MNHNS, CDR2 SASEGT, per germline. J gave up 5 bases and V 0 bases, and 1 base lay outside the gene matches. CDR3 nucleotides: TGTGCCAGCAGTGAAGCGGGGACTAGCGGGGAGACCCAGTACTTC. It yields the protein CASSEAGTSGETQYF.

The chain recombines TRBV9 with TRBJ1-1; D might be TRBD1 (6 bases). Looked up from germline, CDR1 is SGDLS and CDR2 is YYNGEE. The CDR3 is 15 residues long. Trimming stripped 0 bases from V and 1 base from J, with 10 bases between. CDR3 DNA: TGTGCCAGCAGCGTAGCCTCCAGGGGGAACACTGAAGCTTTCTTT. Translation gives CASSVASRGNTEAFF.

The chain has TRBV20-1 and TRBJ1-6, with 9 nucleotides matching TRBD1. V lost 3 bases and J lost 7; bases outside the gene matches: 10. The germline V gene encodes CDR1 DFQATT and CDR2 SNEGSKA (reference sequence). This CDR3 has 16 amino acids. The DNA for the CDR3 is TGCAGTGCTAGTCAACAGGGGGCAGGGGGGAATTCACCCCTCCACTTT. Translation gives CSASQQGAGGNSPLHF.